The 12 T cell receptor beta chains reported below all come from one sample, sequenced in a study of blood T cell repertoires in COVID-19. Measured with immunoSEQ multiplex PCR; TCRdb has only the in-frame clones, and not every one. Of 150,000 to 200,000 clones in the sample, approximately 86% were seen once. Material for sequencing was peripheral blood. The receptors originated from a woman older than 75 in a cohort sampled during active or convalescent COVID-19.

The rearrangement uses TRBV7-8 and TRBJ2-1, with a weak D call TRBD1 (5 bases). Trimming took off 2 bases at V and 9 bases at J, with 14 bases between the two ends. In germline, CDR1 is SGHVS, CDR2 FQNEAQ. The CDR3 is 14 amino acids. CDR3 residues: CASSLKQGVGEQFF. The DNA for the CDR3 is TGTGCCAGCAGCTTAAAACAAGGGGTGGGTGAGCAGTTCTTC.

The V call is TRBV9, the J call TRBJ2-1, with 7 bases that match TRBD2. The CDR3 totals 15 residues. Germline V lookup: CDR1 SGDLS, CDR2 YYNGEE. The V and J ends lost 0 bases and 6 bases, in that order; junction bases with no gene match: 6. The CDR3 is CASSVAPRLANEQFF. The CDR3 bases are TGTGCCAGCAGCGTAGCTCCTCGACTAGCCAATGAGCAGTTCTTC.

The chain is built from TRBV30 and TRBJ2-4; tentative D call: TRBD2 (6 bases). Germline CDR1 is GTSNPN and CDR2 is SVGIG (reference sequence). This CDR3 contains 17 residues. V gave up 2 bases and J gave up 3 bases, with 20 bases separating them. CDR3 in DNA: TGTGCCTGGAGTCCCCCGTACCCGGGGGAGGACAAAAACATTCAGTACTTC. Translating gives CAWSPPYPGEDKNIQYF.

The chain uses TRBV7-9 and TRBJ1-2; TRBD1 aligns across 10 bases. This CDR3 contains 15 residues. V trimming: 3 bases; J trimming: 8 bases; junction bases outside the gene matches: 9. CDR1 SEHNR and CDR2 FQNEAQ come from the germline V gene (reference sequence). This chain's CDR3 is CASSLGGQGSLGYTF. CDR3 in DNA: TGTGCCAGCAGCTTGGGGGGACAGGGGTCCTTGGGCTACACCTTC.

The chain combines TRBV16 with TRBJ1-2, with unresolved D. This CDR3 has 13 amino acids. Trimming took 0 bases from V and 8 from J, leaving 10 bases between them. The germline CDR1 and CDR2 sequences are KGHSY and FQNENV. The CDR3 loop reads CASSQSGPQGYTF. Here the CDR3 DNA reads TGTGCCAGCAGCCAATCGGGCCCTCAGGGCTACACCTTC.

The genes are TRBV5-1 and TRBJ2-1; D gene ambiguous. Germline CDR1 and CDR2: SGHRS and YFSETQ. V dropped 0 bases and J dropped 8 bases, with 9 bases sitting between them. The CDR3 length is 13 residues. CDR3 DNA: TGCGCCAGCAGCTTGGGCGGCCGGGATGAGCAGTTCTTC. This encodes CASSLGGRDEQFF.

This sequence joins TRBV19 and TRBJ2-3; TRBD2 matches at 7 bases. Germline loops: CDR1 LNHDA, CDR2 SQIVND (reference sequence). The CDR3 consists of 14 residues. With V trimmed by 10 bases and J by 3 bases, 10 bases remained unmatched. The chain's CDR3 is CATRLGRATDTQYF. The CDR3 nucleotides read TGTGCCACCCGGTTGGGGAGGGCGACAGATACGCAGTATTTT.

V is TRBV5-1 and J is TRBJ1-2; tentative D call: TRBD1 (5 bases). Deletions cut 3 bases from V and 8 bases from J, with 29 bases between. This CDR3 is built from 18 residues. Per the germline V gene, CDR1 is SGHRS and CDR2 is YFSETQ. The CDR3 spells CASSSLRRGAWDGMGYTF. DNA for the CDR3: TGCGCCAGCAGCTCCCTTAGGCGCGGGGCTTGGGACGGAATGGGCTACACCTTC.

The chain combines TRBV3-1 (or the pseudogene TRBV3-2) with TRBJ1-5, with 8 bases that match TRBD1. The CDR3 has 15 residues. In germline, CDR1 is LGHDT, CDR2 YNNKEL (reference sequence). The junction had 4 bases not matched to a gene; V was cut back by 4 bases and J by 2 bases. For the CDR3, the DNA is TGTGCCAGCAGCCTACTGACAGGGGGCAATCAGCCCCAGCATTTT. Translated: CASSLLTGGNQPQHF.

CDR3 loop: CASSLGLAASTDTQYF. The CDR3, as DNA: TGTGCCAGCAGCTTGGGGCTAGCGGCTAGCACAGATACGCAGTATTTT. The chain employs TRBV5-4 and TRBJ2-3; TRBD2 matches 7 bases. Germline V gives CDR1 SGHNT, CDR2 YYREEE (reference sequence). The CDR3 contains 16 residues. The trim removed 0 bases at V and 0 bases at J, leaving 4 bases unmatched.

The chain couples TRBV3-1 (or the pseudogene TRBV3-2) to TRBJ2-5; D gene ambiguous. The germline V gene encodes CDR1 LGHDT and CDR2 YNNKEL (reference sequence). Trimming removed 1 base at V and 4 bases at J, with 10 bases between. The CDR3 spans 14 residues. The CDR3 coding sequence is TGTGCCAGCAGCCAAGGTAGCTATCTAGAGACCCAGTACTTC. Translated, it gives CASSQGSYLETQYF.

The CDR3 DNA follows: TGTGCCAGCAGCTTAGGGCCAGGGAGGGAGCAGTACGTC. Residues: CASSLGPGREQYV. This chain connects TRBV7-9 to TRBJ2-7; D might be TRBD2 (6 bases). Germline V gene sequence: CDR1 SEHNR, CDR2 FQNEAQ (reference sequence). V was clipped by 1 base and J by 7 bases, with 11 bases between them. The CDR3 has 13 residues.